This T cell receptor (beta chain) was identified in a study of T cells in Graves' hyperthyroidism and ophthalmopathy. Germline CDR1 reads MNHNS; CDR2 reads SASEGT. This CDR3 is 15 amino acids long. Trimming removed 4 bases from V and 1 base from J, with 13 bases in between. Amplified TCR beta CDR3 regions derived from RNA transcripts. TCR CDR3 underwent first-round RT-PCR with the HTBI primer set. MiXCR, applied by TCRdb to the multiplex PCR reads, yields one record per CDR3 protein. This table has around 520,000 distinct CDR3 sequences, less than 25% appearing once. Sequencing was done on a sample of blood. This clonotype originated in a woman aged 30 to 39 with Graves' ophthalmopathy. This chain connects TRBV6-1 to TRBJ1-2; D is perhaps TRBD1 (6 bases). The CDR3 region has the DNA TGTGCCAGCAGTGCATCGGACAGCATTAACTATGGCTACACCTTC. Translation: CASSASDSINYGYTF.